This T cell receptor beta chain was obtained from a study of control samples from healthy donors and cancer patients. CDR1 and CDR2 from the germline V gene are MNHEY and SMNVEV (reference sequence). V was trimmed by 3 bases and J by 4 bases, leaving 6 bases between them. The CDR3 runs to 13 residues. This table comes from immunoSEQ multiplex PCR, and its TCRdb copy is limited to in-frame clones, with some not included. The sample holds roughly 98,000 clones, 90% to 95% seen once. This receptor was taken from a man between 18 and 29 years old in good health. The gene calls are TRBV27 and TRBJ2-2, with D maybe TRBD2 (5 bases). The sequencing sample was made of blood. The CDR3 DNA reads TGTGCCAGCAGTTTCCGGGGCACCGGGGAGCTGTTTTTT. Translated, it gives CASSFRGTGELFF.